Included here is one T cell receptor (beta chain) sequence, with context. Germline assignment: CDR1 SGHTA and CDR2 FQGNSA. The CDR3 is 16 residues long. These data originate in a study of blood T cells in healthy people across ages. The authors ran a second PCR of roughly 6 to 12 cycles using a sample-barcoded 5' primer and a J-beta primer mix. TCRdb reprocessed the 5' RACE reads with MiXCR, giving one entry per CDR3 protein. The table includes approximately 1,700,000 distinct CDR3 sequences, around 42% detected once. V and J are TRBV7-2 and TRBJ2-7; D is possibly TRBD2 (6 bases). Matching the DNA end better, TRBJ2-5 makes the J call doubtful. The sample was blood. This clonotype was obtained from a human donor in good health. CDR3 region: CASSLDGGTATETQYF. As DNA, the CDR3 is TGTGCCAGCAGCTTAGACGGCGGGACTGCTACGGAGACCCAGTACTTC.